This TCR beta chain derives from a study of lymphopenia after photon versus proton radiotherapy. Here immunoSEQ multiplex PCR was the method, and the copy in TCRdb shows in-frame clones only, minus some. The sample lists roughly 42,000 clones, approximately 83% occurring once. A remark on this clone: Its antigen is as yet unknown.

Regarding the study as a whole: Only patients who died were analyzed for survival; proton advantage is unproven. A bigger post-nadir fall in TCR diversity correlated inversely with survival time in deceased patients.

V was pared by 1 base and J by 8 bases, with 21 bases between. There are 17 residues in the CDR3. Germline V gene data show CDR1 as SGHNT and CDR2 as YENEEA. The starting material was peripheral blood, obtained from a patient treated with photon-based radiotherapy. The receptor's source is a man aged 35-49 years with gastric cancer. The chain carries TRBV11-3 and TRBJ2-1, with D possibly being TRBD2 (6 bases). This chain's CDR3 is CASSLGARHRSSDEQFF. The CDR3 coding sequence is TGTGCCAGCAGCTTAGGGGCCAGACACCGGTCTAGCGATGAGCAGTTCTTC.